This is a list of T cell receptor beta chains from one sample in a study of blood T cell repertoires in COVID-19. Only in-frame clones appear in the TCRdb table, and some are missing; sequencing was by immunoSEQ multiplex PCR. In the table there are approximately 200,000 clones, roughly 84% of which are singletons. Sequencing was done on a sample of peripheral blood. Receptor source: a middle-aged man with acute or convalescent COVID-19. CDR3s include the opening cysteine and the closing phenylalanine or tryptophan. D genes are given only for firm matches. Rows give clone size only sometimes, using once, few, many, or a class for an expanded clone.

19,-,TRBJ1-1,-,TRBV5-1,TGCGCCAGCAGGCGGGGGGTGGCCATCTCAACTAGACCGAACACTGAAGCTTTCTTT,CASRRGVAISTRPNTEAFF
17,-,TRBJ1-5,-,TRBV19,TGTGCCAGTAGTTCGGGACCTCCGGGGGGCTCCAATCAGCCCCAGCATTTT,CASSSGPPGGSNQPQHF
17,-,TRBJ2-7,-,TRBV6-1,TGTGCCAGCAGTGTCATCGCGGGGGGGGACAGGTCCTACGAGCAGTACTTC,CASSVIAGGDRSYEQYF
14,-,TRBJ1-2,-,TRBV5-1,TGCGCCAGCAGCTCGTTTGGACAGTCCTATGGCTACACCTTC,CASSSFGQSYGYTF
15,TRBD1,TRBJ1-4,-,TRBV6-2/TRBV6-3,TGTGCCAGCAGTTTTTCACAGGGGGCAAATGAAAAACTGTTTTTT,CASSFSQGANEKLFF
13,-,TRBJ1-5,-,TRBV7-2,TGTGCCAGCAGCCTTACTCGGGGTCAGCCCCAGCATTTT,CASSLTRGQPQHF
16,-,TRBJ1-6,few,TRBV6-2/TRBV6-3,TGTGCCAGCAGTTACCCATCTGTGCGAATTAATTCACCCCTCCACTTT,CASSYPSVRINSPLHF
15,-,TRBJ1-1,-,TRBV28,TGTGCCAGCTGCGATATGACAGCCCTGAACACTGAAGCTTTCTTT,CASCDMTALNTEAFF
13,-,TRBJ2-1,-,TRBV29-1,TGCAGCGTTGGGGGGGGCCCCTACAATGAGCAGTTCTTC,CSVGGGPYNEQFF
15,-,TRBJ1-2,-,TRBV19,TGTGCCAGTAGTATAGGCCAGGGCGGGGTACGCGGCTACACCTTC,CASSIGQGGVRGYTF
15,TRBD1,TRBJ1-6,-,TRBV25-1,TGTGCCAGCAGCGACTCAGGGGGCAGGGGTTCACCCCTCCACTTT,CASSDSGGRGSPLHF